This is a list of T cell receptor beta chains from one sample in a study of CD8+CD57+ T cells in acquired aplastic anemia. TCRdb re-analysed the reads in MiXCR, keeping a single row per CDR3 protein. This table holds around 150,000 distinct CDR3 sequences, 45% to 55% found once. The material sequenced was sorted CD4+, CD8+, or CD8+CD57+ T cells (not recorded which) from PBMCs. These TCRs come from a human donor with aplastic anemia. The CDR3 runs from the conserved cysteine through the conserved F or W. A D gene is named only where the DNA matches it firmly. Not all rows give a size; the values are once, few, many and, for expanded clones, a class.

>TRBJ1-5|once|TRBD1|TRBV24-1
CATSSTGTGPNQPQHF
TGTGCCACCAGTTCAACCGGGACAGGGCCAAATCAGCCCCAGCATTTT
>TRBJ1-1|.|TRBD1|TRBV6-1
CANSEAWGRGSTEAFF
TGTGCCAACAGTGAAGCCTGGGGCAGGGGGTCCACTGAAGCTTTCTTT
>TRBJ2-7|few|.|TRBV10-2
CASSEVWELQYF
TGCGCCAGCAGTGAGGTTTGGGAACTGCAGTACTTC
>TRBJ1-4|.|.|TRBV7-9
CATSEGSNEKLFF
TGTGCCACCTCGGAGGGCAGTAATGAAAAACTGTTTTTT
>TRBJ2-1|.|.|TRBV10-3
CAISDSAREVSNEQFF
TGTGCCATCAGTGATTCGGCCAGGGAGGTCAGCAATGAGCAGTTCTTC
>TRBJ2-1|few|TRBD2|TRBV10-3
CAISATSGRMNEQFF
TGTGCCATCAGCGCCACTAGCGGGAGGATGAATGAGCAGTTCTTC
>TRBJ1-2|few|.|TRBV18
CASSPPDSNYGYTF
TGTGCCAGCTCACCACCGGACAGTAACTATGGCTACACCTTC
>TRBJ2-5|.|.|TRBV9
CASSGGASSFAETQYF
TGTGCCAGCAGCGGGGGGGCTAGTAGTTTCGCAGAGACCCAGTACTTC
>TRBJ1-2|.|.|TRBV20-1
CSARDSGRWGGYTF
TGCAGTGCTAGAGATAGCGGCAGATGGGGTGGCTACACCTTC
>TRBJ2-7|few|.|TRBV7-3
CASSKGPDYEQYF
TGTGCCAGCTCCAAGGGCCCTGACTACGAGCAGTACTTC
>TRBJ2-3|.|TRBD2|TRBV29-1
CSVEEREFRGDTQYF
TGCAGCGTTGAGGAGCGGGAGTTTCGTGGAGATACGCAGTATTTT
>TRBJ2-1|.|TRBD2|TRBV20-1
CSAGTSGSMYEQFF
TGCAGTGCGGGGACTAGCGGGAGTATGTATGAGCAGTTCTTC
>TRBJ1-2|.|TRBD1|TRBV20-1
CSARDRSGDRNYGYTF
TGCAGTGCTAGAGATCGGTCAGGGGACAGAAACTATGGCTACACCTTC
>TRBJ1-1|many|.|TRBV19
CASSTAGQNTEAFF
TGTGCCAGTAGTACCGCGGGACAGAACACTGAAGCTTTCTTT
>TRBJ2-5|few|.|TRBV7-2
CASSPVRRETQYF
TGTGCCAGCAGCCCAGTCAGGAGGGAGACCCAGTACTTC